This T cell receptor beta chain is from a study of blood T cell repertoires in COVID-19 (dated by TCRdb to the early 2020s). For the study in its entirety: Collaborator samples came from the United States, Italy and Spain and covered acute and convalescent phases of COVID-19. Deeply sampled blood TCRbeta repertoires from subjects exposed to, actively infected with, or recovered from COVID-19 were included in the dataset. The sample metadata nearly always contained a de-identified subject ID, COVID-19 status, age in years and sex. Where available, HLA class I and class II types were obtained from metadata supplied by the sample provider rather than from assay-based typing. The prospective study material was composed of cDNA or gDNA derived from T cells, B-cell-depleted T cells, or PBMCs. The repertoires were released in a freely available public database meant as a resource for research on the immune response to SARS-CoV-2. Samples were obtained from the ongoing ImmuneRACE study (first 160 participants) and from 1,254 subjects provided by 6 global collaborators. On the study overall, not on this receptor specifically: The quantity of clinical and demographic metadata differed by source and by participant and was supplied without curation.

As for this clone: No cognate antigen has been identified for it. No per-base quality is available; no much larger clone lies one base away.

TCRbeta CDR3 regions were amplified from genomic DNA using the immunoSEQ Assay, a bias-controlled multiplex PCR. Regarding the original processing steps: The number of nucleated cells in each sample was estimated by amplification of reference gene primers within the assay. To quantify the absolute abundance of each unique TCRbeta CDR3 rearrangement, sequence reads were collapsed and filtered. Productive Simpson clonality was computed per sample as the square root of Simpson's diversity index over productive rearrangements. TCRdb limited this immuneACCESS table to in-frame rearrangements with V and J called. A share of clones is missing; checked studies link under half to unresolved V genes, and the rest is unexplained. The V and J calls and clone size come from that table; D and trimming were worked out from the DNA. The sample table contains around 250,000 clones; only one count was recorded for roughly 84% of them. Of the sample, roughly 3.1% falls within the top ten clones.

In the prospective study, participants were roughly 18 to 100 years old, resided in about two dozen geographic areas of the United States, and were enrolled through a virtual design. Cohort assignment in the prospective study relied on participant-reported clinical history from a screening survey and a study questionnaire. ImmuneRACE Cohort 3 recovered participants were defined by two consecutive negative NP/OP PCR tests, healthcare professional clearance, or symptom resolution. In the prospective study, whole blood, serum and a nasopharyngeal or oropharyngeal swab were collected from each participant by mobile phlebotomists. Prospective study participants could optionally give additional blood draws and questionnaires over an approximately two-month period. Blood samples from the prospective study were shipped frozen or at room temperature prior to DNA extraction. This sequence originates from a man aged 50 to 60 who had recovered from COVID-19. Sequences were obtained from PBMCs or T cells enriched from blood (not recorded which).

DNA sequence: TGTGCCATCTCCCTGGGGAGGGAATACGAGCAGTACTTC. This sequence encodes CAISLGREYEQYF. The V gene is TRBV10-3 and the J gene is TRBJ2-7, with 7 middle bases fitting TRBD2. The CDR3 spans 13 residues, from the cysteine through the phenylalanine. The read is trimmed to its CDR3 DNA, 39 bases read in frame from base 1. V ends up 8 bases short and J 4 bases short, with an unmatched junction base count of 8. From the germline V gene, CDR1 is ENHRY and CDR2 is SYGVKD.